The following is a T cell receptor (beta chain) sequence with its context. Its cognate antigen is unknown. Method: immunoSEQ multiplex PCR; TCRdb's copy keeps in-frame clones and lacks some. The repertoire consists of about 100,000 clones, with less than 95% occurring once and the leading ten covering roughly 0.56%. The entry originates in a study of OX40 agonist ivuxolimab in advanced cancers. Background on the study: An agonistic human IgG2 monoclonal antibody against OX40 (CD134) was given. The study's findings and limits: Expanded clones were, on average, more numerous in CD8+ T cells than in CD4+.

CDR1 and CDR2 from the germline V gene are SNHLY and FYNNEI. V lost 11 bases and J lost 5; bases outside the gene matches: 9. CDR3 length: 13 residues. The investigators sampled blood at baseline, at cycle 4 day 1, and at cycle 7 day 1. The V gene is TRBV2, the J gene TRBJ2-1, with 7 positions matching TRBD2. The sample here was CD4+ or CD8+ T cells sorted from blood, taken in a trial of the OX40 agonist ivuxolimab. This sequence originates from an adult with an advanced solid tumor such as melanoma, head and neck, liver or kidney cancer. The CDR3 region is CAPSGTKDNEQFF. In DNA, the CDR3 is TGTGCCCCCTCCGGGACTAAAGACAATGAGCAGTTCTTC. Full variable domain (remainder filled in from reference TRBV2 and TRBJ2-1): EPEVTQTPSHQVTQMGQEVILRCVPISNHLYFYWYRQILGQKVEFLVSFYNNEISEKSEIFDDQFSVERPDGSNFTLKIRSTKLEDSAMYFCAPSGTKDNEQFFGPGTRLTVL.